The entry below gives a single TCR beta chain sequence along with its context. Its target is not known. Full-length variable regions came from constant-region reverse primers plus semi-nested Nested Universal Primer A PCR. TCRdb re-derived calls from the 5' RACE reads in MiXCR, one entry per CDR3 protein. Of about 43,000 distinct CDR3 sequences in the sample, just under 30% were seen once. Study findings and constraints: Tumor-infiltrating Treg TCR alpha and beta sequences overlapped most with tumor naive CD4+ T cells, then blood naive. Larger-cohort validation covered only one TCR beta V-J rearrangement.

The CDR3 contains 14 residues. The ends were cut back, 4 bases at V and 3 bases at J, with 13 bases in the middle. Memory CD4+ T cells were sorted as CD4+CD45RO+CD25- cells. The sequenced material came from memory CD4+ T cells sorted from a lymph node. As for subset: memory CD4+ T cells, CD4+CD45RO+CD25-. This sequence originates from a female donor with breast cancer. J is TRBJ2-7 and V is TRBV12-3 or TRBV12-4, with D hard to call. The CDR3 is CASSSAGPYYEQYF. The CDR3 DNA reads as TGTGCCAGCAGTTCGGCCGGGCCTTACTACGAGCAGTACTTC.